One sample yielded the 29 T cell receptor beta chains listed below, sequenced in a study of beta chain features in type 1 diabetes. Points from the study as a whole: In all four CD4+ subsets, TCRB CDR3 length was significantly, moderately reduced in type 1 diabetes.

No antigen has been identified for these receptors. Expressed TCRB transcripts were sequenced because the isolated RNA had all been reverse transcribed beforehand. TCRdb's table, derived via immunoSEQ multiplex PCR, lists solely in-frame clones and lacks some. The data show roughly 260,000 clones, 11% seen once. Sequenced material: naive CD4+ T cells from blood. These receptors originate from a man aged 25-40 years with type 1 diabetes.

V and J are TRBV5-1 and TRBJ2-7, with TRBD1 identical over 7 bases. Germline V CDR1 and CDR2: SGHRS, YFSETQ. The CDR3 has 14 amino acids. The V segment lost 2 bases and the J segment 0 bases; nucleotides outside the gene matches: 2. In DNA, the CDR3 is TGCGCCAGCAGCTTCCAGGGGGACTCCTACGAGCAGTACTTC. Amino acids: CASSFQGDSYEQYF.

This clone turned up a few times. CDR3 loop: CASSRTEETQYF. DNA of the CDR3: TGTGCCAGCAGCCGGACAGAAGAGACCCAGTACTTC. The V gene is TRBV7-9, the J gene TRBJ2-5, with D perhaps TRBD1 (6 bases). V was cut by 5 bases and J by 3 bases, with 7 bases left in between. The CDR3 runs to 12 residues. Per germline, CDR1 SEHNR and CDR2 FQNEAQ (reference sequence).

This clone has just a few counts. The gene calls are TRBV20-1 and TRBJ1-1; no definite D call. The CDR3 contains 11 residues. Germline assignment: CDR1 DFQATT and CDR2 SNEGSKA (reference sequence). Trimming took off 7 bases at V and 2 bases at J, with 8 bases between the two ends. The CDR3 here is CSVKTNTEAFF. The CDR3 DNA is TGCAGTGTTAAAACAAACACTGAAGCTTTCTTT.

This clone was seen only a few times. For the CDR3, the DNA is TGTGCCAGCAGCCAGGAGCAGCGGCGAGAGCAGTACTTC. Encoded protein: CASSQEQRREQYF. This chain uses TRBV7-8 with TRBJ2-7; a possible D gene is TRBD2 (5 bases). CDR1 is SGHVS and CDR2 is FQNEAQ in the germline V gene. V was pared by 5 bases and J by 7 bases, with 15 bases between. The CDR3 has 13 residues.

This clone was seen more than once but under ten times. This chain uses TRBV5-1 with TRBJ2-1; 11 bases agree with TRBD1. The germline CDR1 and CDR2 sequences are SGHRS and YFSETQ. This CDR3 comprises 14 residues. With V trimmed by 4 bases and J by 7 bases, 4 bases remained unmatched. Here the CDR3 reads CASSPGTGGNEQFF. For the CDR3, the DNA is TGCGCCAGCAGCCCAGGGACAGGGGGTAATGAGCAGTTCTTC.

A few counts support this clone. This sequence joins TRBV7-9 and TRBJ2-1, with D perhaps matching TRBD2 (5 bases). The ends were cut back, 5 bases at V and 0 bases at J, with 17 bases in the middle. CDR1 SEHNR and CDR2 FQNEAQ come from the germline V gene (reference sequence). The length of the CDR3 is 17 residues. The CDR3 sequence is CASSPWGVGSSYNEQFF. CDR3 sequence (DNA): TGTGCCAGCAGCCCCTGGGGTGTGGGGAGCTCCTACAATGAGCAGTTCTTC.

This clone was seen a few times. The CDR3 region has the DNA TGCGCCAGCAGCCCATCCGGGACTAGCGGGTCTCTTGAGCAGTTCTTC. Protein: CASSPSGTSGSLEQFF. The chain links TRBV4-1 to TRBJ2-1; TRBD2 matches at 12 bases. The CDR3 loop spans 16 amino acids. CDR1 is MGHRA and CDR2 is YSYEKL in the germline V gene. V was clipped by 4 bases and J by 9 bases; unmatched bases: 10.

This clone was seen more than once but under ten times. The chain is built from TRBV5-1 and TRBJ1-2; TRBD1 might be the D (5 bases). From germline, CDR1 is SGHRS and CDR2 YFSETQ. The CDR3 consists of 13 residues. With 3 bases removed from V and 3 bases from J, the gap between germline ends came to 9 bases. The DNA for the CDR3 is TGCGCCAGCAGCTCCGGAGGGGACTATGGCTACACCTTC. It yields the protein CASSSGGDYGYTF.

In its sample, this clone was seen a few times. This chain joins TRBV4-1 and TRBJ2-5, with a weak D call TRBD1 (5 bases). With 4 bases removed from V and 2 bases from J, the gap between germline ends came to 17 bases. Germline lookup yields CDR1 MGHRA and CDR2 YSYEKL. This CDR3 has 16 residues. This CDR3 is CASSPPGHLRQETQYF. The CDR3 DNA reads as TGCGCCAGCAGCCCCCCAGGACACCTTCGACAAGAGACCCAGTACTTC.

V is TRBV6-1 and J is TRBJ2-5, with 10 positions matching TRBD1. CDR3 length: 15 residues. From germline, CDR1 is MNHNS and CDR2 SASEGT. The V and J ends lost 5 bases and 0 bases, in that order; junction bases with no gene match: 3. CDR3 nucleotides: TGTGCCAGCAGTCCCGGGACAGGGGACCAAGAGACCCAGTACTTC. It specifies CASSPGTGDQETQYF.

This clone was seen a few times. V is TRBV29-1 and J is TRBJ2-3; 11 bases align to TRBD1. CDR3 length: 16 amino acids. J gave up 0 bases and V 1 base, and 3 bases lay outside the gene matches. The germline V gene encodes CDR1 SQVTM and CDR2 ANQGSEA. The CDR3 DNA reads as TGCAGCGTTGAAGGGACAGGGGGCTTCAGCACAGATACGCAGTATTTT. It is translated as CSVEGTGGFSTDTQYF.

This clone was recorded a few times. The chain links TRBV11-3 to TRBJ2-2; possible D gene TRBD1, 6 bases. Trimming took off 1 base at V and 2 bases at J, with 11 bases between the two ends. This CDR3 contains 16 residues. From germline, CDR1 is SGHNT and CDR2 YENEEA. The CDR3 sequence: CASSLGGHLNTGELFF. CDR3 nucleotides: TGTGCCAGCAGCTTAGGGGGACATCTAAACACCGGGGAGCTGTTTTTT.

This chain links TRBV5-1 with TRBJ2-7, with a weak D call TRBD1 (5 bases). From germline, CDR1 is SGHRS and CDR2 YFSETQ. This CDR3 contains 13 residues. Trimming removed 2 bases at V and 2 bases at J, with 8 bases between. CDR3 DNA: TGCGCCAGCAGCTTTGACAGCGCCTACGAGCAGTACTTC. It encodes CASSFDSAYEQYF.

This clone showed up just a few times. The chain is built from TRBV6-6 and TRBJ1-1, with a weak D call TRBD1 (5 bases). CDR1 is MNHNY, CDR2 SVGAGI, per germline (reference sequence). V lost 6 bases to trimming and J lost 7 bases, with 21 bases between them. The CDR3 extends over 15 amino acids. CDR3: CASREKGIMPLEAFF. CDR3 coding DNA: TGTGCCAGCAGGGAGAAGGGGATCATGCCCCTTGAAGCTTTCTTT.

The V gene is TRBV9, the J gene TRBJ2-7; tentatively, D is TRBD1 (5 bases). Germline V gene sequence: CDR1 SGDLS, CDR2 YYNGEE. The CDR3 length is 14 residues. V gave up 3 bases and J gave up 3 bases, with 13 bases separating them. The CDR3: CASSGTFRDYEQYF. CDR3 DNA sequence: TGTGCCAGCAGCGGCACATTCAGGGACTACGAGCAGTACTTC.

This clone has a single count. This rearrangement joins TRBV15 to TRBJ2-7; TRBD1 aligns across 10 bases. The germline gives CDR1 LNHNV, CDR2 YYDKDF (reference sequence). V dropped 1 base and J dropped 2; count of bases not matched to a gene: 2. The CDR3 consists of 15 residues. CDR3 loop: CATSRGGTGAYEQYF. The CDR3 DNA follows: TGTGCCACCAGCAGAGGAGGGACAGGGGCCTACGAGCAGTACTTC.

As concerns this clone: At the DNA level, this CDR3 is encoded by other sequences in the same sample as well. The chain couples TRBV28 to TRBJ1-5; 7 nucleotides align to TRBD1. This CDR3 contains 14 residues. Trimming cost V 2 bases and J 5 bases; bases outside gene matches: 3. Germline V gives CDR1 MDHEN, CDR2 SYDVKM. The CDR3 DNA sequence: TGTGCCAGCAGTTTAGGGCAGGGGGATCAGCCCCAGCATTTT. Its translation: CASSLGQGDQPQHF.

The chain joins TRBV7-9 to TRBJ2-7; 9 positions match TRBD1. CDR3 size: 14 residues. The V and J ends lost 3 bases and 5 bases, in that order; junction bases with no gene match: 5. Germline assignment: CDR1 SEHNR and CDR2 FQNEAQ (reference sequence). CDR3 region: CASSFGTGSDEQYF. The CDR3 DNA reads TGTGCCAGCAGCTTTGGGACAGGGTCCGACGAGCAGTACTTC.

CDR3 loop: CASSRSGGLDTQYF. CDR3 DNA: TGTGCCAGCAGCCGTAGCGGGGGGTTGGATACGCAGTATTTT. This rearrangement joins TRBV7-2 to TRBJ2-3; 10 nucleotides agree with TRBD2. This CDR3 comprises 14 residues. Germline values: CDR1 SGHTA, CDR2 FQGNSA. Losses at the gene ends were 5 bases for V and 6 bases for J; bases not matched to a gene: 5.

The CDR3 DNA reads TGCGCCAGCAGCCCCGGGACTAGCGGCTACGAGCAGTACTTC. It encodes CASSPGTSGYEQYF. The V call is TRBV5-1, the J call TRBJ2-7, with 11 bases identical to TRBD2. The CDR3 spans 14 residues. Germline V gene sequence: CDR1 SGHRS, CDR2 YFSETQ. V shed 4 bases and J 3 bases; nucleotides not matched to a gene: 3.

This rearrangement joins TRBV5-1 to TRBJ2-5; TRBD2 matches at 11 bases. CDR3 length: 15 residues. Germline trimming cut 2 bases from V and 5 bases from J; bases unmatched to any gene: 5. Looked up from germline, CDR1 is SGHRS and CDR2 is YFSETQ. The CDR3 region is CASSFTPSGGETQYF. DNA for the CDR3: TGCGCCAGCAGCTTTACGCCTAGCGGGGGGGAGACCCAGTACTTC.

This sequence joins TRBV28 and TRBJ2-3, with 8 bases lining up with TRBD2. The CDR3 loop spans 14 amino acids. Germline trimming cut 9 bases from V and 4 bases from J; bases unmatched to any gene: 9. Per the germline V gene, CDR1 is MDHEN and CDR2 is SYDVKM. CDR3 nucleotides: TGTGCCAGTGTTCGGGGGGGCCTGGCAGATACGCAGTATTTT. This codes for CASVRGGLADTQYF. Variable domain in full (rest from reference TRBV28 and TRBJ2-3): DVKVTQSSRYLVKRTGEKVFLECVQDMDHENMFWYRQDPGLGLRLIYFSYDVKMKEKGDIPEGYSVSREKKERFSLILESASTNQTSMYLCASVRGGLADTQYFGPGTRLTVL.

In its sample, this clone was seen a few times. V usage is TRBV6-4 and J usage is TRBJ2-1; possible D gene TRBD2, 6 bases. The CDR3 length is 15 residues. Germline V lookup: CDR1 MRHNA, CDR2 SNTAGT. V was cut by 7 bases and J by 0 bases, with 13 bases left in between. The CDR3 region is CASTRDSSSYNEQFF. The CDR3 DNA follows: TGTGCCAGCACCCGGGACTCGAGCTCCTACAATGAGCAGTTCTTC.

V gene TRBV7-2 combines with J gene TRBJ2-5, with 7 bases lining up with TRBD2. After removal of 5 bases from V and 1 base from J, the junction contained 4 bases not matched to a gene. Germline CDR1 and CDR2: SGHTA and FQGNSA. The CDR3 is made up of 14 amino acids. The CDR3 DNA is TGTGCCAGCAGCGGGCGGGGGACCCAAGAGACCCAGTACTTC. Protein: CASSGRGTQETQYF.

The rearrangement links TRBV15 to TRBJ1-1; tentatively, D is TRBD1 (5 bases). Trimming removed 1 base from V and 7 bases from J, with 19 bases in between. The CDR3 sequence is 16 residues long. Looked up from germline, CDR1 is LNHNV and CDR2 is YYDKDF (reference sequence). The CDR3 sequence is CATSRAPGGTRDEAFF. The DNA for the CDR3 is TGTGCCACCAGCAGAGCTCCCGGGGGAACTAGGGATGAAGCTTTCTTT.

This chain connects TRBV4-1 to TRBJ1-4, with D possibly being TRBD1 (6 bases). The CDR3 loop spans 15 amino acids. CDR1 MGHRA and CDR2 YSYEKL come from the germline V gene. V was pared by 4 bases and J by 13 bases, with 22 bases between. CDR3 sequence reads: CASSRMAGAGRGLFF. The CDR3 region has the DNA TGCGCCAGCAGCCGGATGGCAGGGGCAGGTCGCGGACTGTTTTTT.

This clone occurred a few times. The chain employs TRBV5-1 and TRBJ2-3, with D perhaps matching TRBD1 (6 bases). The CDR3 is 13 amino acids. The germline CDR1 and CDR2 sequences are SGHRS and YFSETQ. Trimming took 6 bases from V and 6 from J, leaving 14 bases between them. Here the CDR3 DNA reads TGCGCCAGCAACAGGGAATCCTCGGATACGCAGTATTTT. This gives the protein CASNRESSDTQYF.

This clone was counted between two and nine times. The chain is built from TRBV5-1 and TRBJ1-1; 10 bases line up with TRBD1. With V trimmed by 3 bases and J by 3 bases, 5 bases remained unmatched. The CDR3 runs to 15 residues. CDR1 is SGHRS and CDR2 is YFSETQ in the germline V gene. This CDR3 reads CASSSPGQGHTEAFF. DNA for the CDR3: TGCGCCAGCAGCTCGCCGGGACAGGGGCACACTGAAGCTTTCTTT.

CDR3 DNA sequence: TGTGCCAGCAGCCGAGACATTTCCAATCAGCCCCAGCATTTT. Translation: CASSRDISNQPQHF. The chain carries TRBV9 and TRBJ1-5, with D unresolved. Germline CDR1 SGDLS, CDR2 YYNGEE. The V gene lost 4 bases and the J gene lost 3 bases, with 11 bases spanning the gap. This CDR3 region has 14 residues.